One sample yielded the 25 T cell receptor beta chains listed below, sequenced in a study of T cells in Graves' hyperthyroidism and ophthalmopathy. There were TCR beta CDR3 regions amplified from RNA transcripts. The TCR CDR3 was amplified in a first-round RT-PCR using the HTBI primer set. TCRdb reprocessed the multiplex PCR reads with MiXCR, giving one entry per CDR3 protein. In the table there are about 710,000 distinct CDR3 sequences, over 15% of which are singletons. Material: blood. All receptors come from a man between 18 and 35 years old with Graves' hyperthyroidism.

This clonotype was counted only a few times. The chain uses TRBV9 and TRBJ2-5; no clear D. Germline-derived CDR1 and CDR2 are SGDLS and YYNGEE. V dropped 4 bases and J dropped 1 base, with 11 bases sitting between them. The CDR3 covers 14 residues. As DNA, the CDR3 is TGTGCCAGCAGCCTACGGTCAATCCAAGAGACCCAGTACTTC. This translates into CASSLRSIQETQYF.

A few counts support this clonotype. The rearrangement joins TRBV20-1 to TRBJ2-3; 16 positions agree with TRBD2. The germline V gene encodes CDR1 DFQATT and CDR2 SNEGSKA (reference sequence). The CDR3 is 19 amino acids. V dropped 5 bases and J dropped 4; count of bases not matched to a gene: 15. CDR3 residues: CSARPGTSGRELGSDTQYF. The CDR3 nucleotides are TGCAGTGCTCGTCCCGGGACTAGCGGGAGGGAGTTGGGTTCAGATACGCAGTATTTT.

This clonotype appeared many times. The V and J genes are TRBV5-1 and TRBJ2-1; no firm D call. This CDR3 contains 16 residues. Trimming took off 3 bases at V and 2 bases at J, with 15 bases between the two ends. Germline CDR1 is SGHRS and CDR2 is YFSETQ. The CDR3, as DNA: TGCGCCAGCAGCTATCCCCTCCTTGGTGCCTACAATGAGCAGTTCTTC. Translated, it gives CASSYPLLGAYNEQFF.

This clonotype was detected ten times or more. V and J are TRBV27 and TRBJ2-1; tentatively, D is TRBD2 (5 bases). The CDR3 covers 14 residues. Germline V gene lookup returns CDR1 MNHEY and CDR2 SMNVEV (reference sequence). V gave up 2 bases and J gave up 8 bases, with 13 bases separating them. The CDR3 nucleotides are TGTGCCAGCAGTTTAGGGGTGGCGGGCTATGAGCAGTTCTTC. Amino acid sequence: CASSLGVAGYEQFF.

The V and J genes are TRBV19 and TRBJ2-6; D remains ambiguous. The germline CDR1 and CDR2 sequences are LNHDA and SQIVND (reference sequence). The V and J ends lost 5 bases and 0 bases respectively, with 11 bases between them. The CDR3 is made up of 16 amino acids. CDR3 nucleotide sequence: TGTGCCAGTAGTCCCCGACGGTACTCTGGGGCCAACGTCCTGACTTTC. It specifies CASSPRRYSGANVLTF.

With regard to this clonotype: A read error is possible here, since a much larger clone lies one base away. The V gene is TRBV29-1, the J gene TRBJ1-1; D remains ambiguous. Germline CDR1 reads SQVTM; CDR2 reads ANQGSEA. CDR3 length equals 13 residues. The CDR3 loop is CSVATRMNTGAFF. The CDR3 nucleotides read TGCAGCGTTGCCACAAGGATGAACACTGGAGCTTTCTTT.

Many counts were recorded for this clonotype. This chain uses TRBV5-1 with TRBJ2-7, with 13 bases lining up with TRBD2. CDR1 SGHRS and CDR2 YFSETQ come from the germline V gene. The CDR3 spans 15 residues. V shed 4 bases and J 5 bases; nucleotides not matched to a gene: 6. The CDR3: CASSITSGRANEQYF. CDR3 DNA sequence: TGCGCCAGCAGCATTACTAGCGGGAGGGCCAACGAGCAGTACTTC.

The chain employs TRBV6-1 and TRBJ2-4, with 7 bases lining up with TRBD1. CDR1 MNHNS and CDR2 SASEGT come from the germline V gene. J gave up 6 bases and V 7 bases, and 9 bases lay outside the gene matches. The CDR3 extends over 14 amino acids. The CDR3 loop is CASTTPGTANIQYF. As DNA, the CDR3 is TGTGCCAGCACCACCCCCGGGACAGCAAACATTCAGTACTTC.

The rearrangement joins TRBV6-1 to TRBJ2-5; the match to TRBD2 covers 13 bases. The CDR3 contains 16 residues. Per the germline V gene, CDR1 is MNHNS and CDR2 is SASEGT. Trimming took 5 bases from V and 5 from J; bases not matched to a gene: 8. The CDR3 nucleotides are TGTGCCAGCAGTCCGACCGGACTAGCGGGAGCTGAGACCCAGTACTTC. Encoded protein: CASSPTGLAGAETQYF.

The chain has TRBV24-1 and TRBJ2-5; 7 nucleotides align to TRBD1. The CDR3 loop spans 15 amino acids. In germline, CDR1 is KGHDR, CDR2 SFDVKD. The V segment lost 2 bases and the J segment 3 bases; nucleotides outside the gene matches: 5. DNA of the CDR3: TGTGCCACCAGTGATTCCGGGACAGCTAAAGAGACCCAGTACTTC. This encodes CATSDSGTAKETQYF.

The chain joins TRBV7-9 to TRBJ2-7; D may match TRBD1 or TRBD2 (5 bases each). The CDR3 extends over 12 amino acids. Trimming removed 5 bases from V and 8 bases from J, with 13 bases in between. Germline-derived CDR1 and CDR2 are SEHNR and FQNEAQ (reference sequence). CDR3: CASSLRRGQQYF. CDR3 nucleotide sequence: TGTGCCAGCAGCCTTCGACGGGGACAGCAGTACTTC.

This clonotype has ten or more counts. CDR3 region: CASSLGEQFHEQYF. Here the CDR3 DNA reads TGCGCCAGCAGCTTGGGGGAGCAGTTCCACGAGCAGTACTTC. This chain joins TRBV5-1 and TRBJ2-7; D is possibly TRBD2 (5 bases). The V end was cut by 0 bases, the J end by 5 bases, with 12 bases between. Germline V gene lookup returns CDR1 SGHRS and CDR2 YFSETQ. The CDR3 spans 14 residues.

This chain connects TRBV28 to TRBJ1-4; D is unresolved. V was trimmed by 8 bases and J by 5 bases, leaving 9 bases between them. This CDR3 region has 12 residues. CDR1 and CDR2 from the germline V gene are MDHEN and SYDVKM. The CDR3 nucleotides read TGTGCCAGCCTCTCCGAGAATGAAAAACTGTTTTTT. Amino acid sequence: CASLSENEKLFF. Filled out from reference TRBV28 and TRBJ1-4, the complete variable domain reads DVKVTQSSRYLVKRTGEKVFLECVQDMDHENMFWYRQDPGLGLRLIYFSYDVKMKEKGDIPEGYSVSREKKERFSLILESASTNQTSMYLCASLSENEKLFFGSGTQLSVL.

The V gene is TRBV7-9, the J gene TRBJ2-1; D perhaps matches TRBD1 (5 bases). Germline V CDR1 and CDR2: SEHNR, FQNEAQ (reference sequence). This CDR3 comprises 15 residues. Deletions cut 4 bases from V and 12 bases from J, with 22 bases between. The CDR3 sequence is CASSSTAFRFQGQFF. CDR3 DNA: TGTGCCAGCAGCTCCACAGCCTTCCGGTTTCAGGGGCAGTTCTTC.

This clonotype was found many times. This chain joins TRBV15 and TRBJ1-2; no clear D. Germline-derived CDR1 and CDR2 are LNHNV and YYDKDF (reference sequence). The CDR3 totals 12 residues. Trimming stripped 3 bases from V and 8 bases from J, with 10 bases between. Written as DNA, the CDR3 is TGTGCCACCAGCAGTATTCCAGGCGGCTACACCTTC. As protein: CATSSIPGGYTF.

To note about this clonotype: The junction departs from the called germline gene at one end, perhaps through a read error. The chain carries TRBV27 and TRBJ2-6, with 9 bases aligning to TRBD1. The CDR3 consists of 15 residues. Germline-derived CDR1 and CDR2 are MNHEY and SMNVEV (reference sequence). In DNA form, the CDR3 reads TGTGCCGGCAGACGACAGGGGGCTGGGGCCAACGTCCTGACTTTC. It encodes CAGRRQGAGANVLTF.

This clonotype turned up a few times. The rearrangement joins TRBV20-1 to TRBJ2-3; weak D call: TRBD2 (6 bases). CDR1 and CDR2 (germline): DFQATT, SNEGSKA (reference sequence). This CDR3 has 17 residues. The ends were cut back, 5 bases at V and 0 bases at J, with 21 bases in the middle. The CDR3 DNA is TGCAGTGCTCCCGCCCCGGGGGAGGTTCCTAGCACAGATACGCAGTATTTT. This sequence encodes CSAPAPGEVPSTDTQYF.

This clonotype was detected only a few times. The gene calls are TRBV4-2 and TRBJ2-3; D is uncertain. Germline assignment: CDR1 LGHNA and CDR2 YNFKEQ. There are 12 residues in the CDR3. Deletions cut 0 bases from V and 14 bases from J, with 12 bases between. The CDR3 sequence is CASSQDTQNRYF. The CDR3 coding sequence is TGTGCCAGCAGCCAAGATACGCAAAACCGGTATTTT.

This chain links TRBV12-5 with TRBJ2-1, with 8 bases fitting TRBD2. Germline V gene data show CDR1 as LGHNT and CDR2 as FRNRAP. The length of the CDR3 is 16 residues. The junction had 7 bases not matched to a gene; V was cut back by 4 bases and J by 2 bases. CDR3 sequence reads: CASGWTLSGTYNEQFF. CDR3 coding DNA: TGTGCTAGTGGTTGGACCCTTAGCGGGACCTACAATGAGCAGTTCTTC.

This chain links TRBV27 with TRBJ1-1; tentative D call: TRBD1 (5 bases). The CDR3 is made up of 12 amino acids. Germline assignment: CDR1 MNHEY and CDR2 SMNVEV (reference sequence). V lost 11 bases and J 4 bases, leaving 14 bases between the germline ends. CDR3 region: CAGTNRGTEAFF. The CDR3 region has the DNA TGTGCCGGCACCAATAGGGGCACTGAAGCTTTCTTT.

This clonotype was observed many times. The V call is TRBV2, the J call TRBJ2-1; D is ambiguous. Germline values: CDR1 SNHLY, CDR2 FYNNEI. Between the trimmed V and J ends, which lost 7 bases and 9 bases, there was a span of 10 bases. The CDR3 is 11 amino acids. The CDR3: CASTHEAEQFF. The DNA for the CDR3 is TGTGCCAGCACCCATGAAGCTGAGCAGTTCTTC.

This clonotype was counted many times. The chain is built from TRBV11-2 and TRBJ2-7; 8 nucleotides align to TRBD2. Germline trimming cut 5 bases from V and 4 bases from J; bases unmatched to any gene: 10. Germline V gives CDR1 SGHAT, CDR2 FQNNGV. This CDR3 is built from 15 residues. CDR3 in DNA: TGTGCCAGCAGCCCCCAAGCGGGAGTGCAGTACGAGCAGTACTTC. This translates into CASSPQAGVQYEQYF.

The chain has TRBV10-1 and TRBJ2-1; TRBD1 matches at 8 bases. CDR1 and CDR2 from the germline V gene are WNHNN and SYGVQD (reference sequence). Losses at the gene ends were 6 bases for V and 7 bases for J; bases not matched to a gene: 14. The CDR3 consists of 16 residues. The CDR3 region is CASRPDLDREQNEQFF. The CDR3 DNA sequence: TGCGCCAGCAGACCTGATTTGGACAGGGAGCAGAATGAGCAGTTCTTC.

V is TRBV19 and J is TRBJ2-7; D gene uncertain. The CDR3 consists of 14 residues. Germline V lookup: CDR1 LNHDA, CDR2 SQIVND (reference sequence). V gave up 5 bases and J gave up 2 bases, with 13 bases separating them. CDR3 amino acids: CASSSNGSTYEQYF. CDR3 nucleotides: TGTGCCAGTAGTTCAAACGGCTCAACCTACGAGCAGTACTTC.

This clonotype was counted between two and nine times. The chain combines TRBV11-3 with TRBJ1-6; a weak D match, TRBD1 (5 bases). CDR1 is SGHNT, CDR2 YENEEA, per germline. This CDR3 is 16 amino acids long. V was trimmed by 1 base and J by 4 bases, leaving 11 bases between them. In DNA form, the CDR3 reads TGTGCCAGCAGCTTAGGGAGGGACGGATATAATTCACCCCTCCACTTT. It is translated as CASSLGRDGYNSPLHF. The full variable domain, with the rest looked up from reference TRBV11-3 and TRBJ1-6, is EAGVVQSPRYKIIEKKQPVAFWCNPISGHNTLYWYLQNLGQGPELLIRYENEEAVDDSQLPKDRFSAERLKGVDSTLKIQPAELGDSAVYLCASSLGRDGYNSPLHFGNGTRLTVT.